This T cell receptor beta chain derives from a study of cytomegalovirus exposure and HLA in healthy donors (dated by TCRdb to about 2017). About the full investigation: An earlier analysis of several hundred of the donors reported roughly 300 Gb of sequence data and 117 million unique TCR beta sequences from about 179 million T cells. An early release covering 550 to 700 HLA-typed donors comprised about 290 gigabases of sequencing data and 65 million to 100 million unique TCR sequences. Among the roughly 410 genotyped donors, more than 70% belonged to the genetic ancestry cluster associated with self-reported Caucasian donors. The study was designed to test whether signatures of past pathogen exposure could be identified by cataloging public T cell receptors. The study used immunosequencing to profile the T cell repertoires of approximately 690 subjects and linked those repertoires to cytomegalovirus serostatus. In addition to the first cohort of about 650 subjects, a separate validation cohort of 120 different subjects was used. High-throughput TCR immunosequencing, statistical association of individual TCRs with disease status, and machine learning were combined to predict cytomegalovirus infection status. A later analysis re-examined previously published TCR beta repertoires from 600 to 700 donors and added high-resolution HLA genotyping to investigate patterns of TCR occurrence. Rather than using new phenotypic data, the later analysis identified candidate immune exposures from TCR beta sequences and from how often those sequences occurred across donors. In an earlier analysis of 500 to 650 of the donors, high-throughput TCR beta sequencing was used to judge whether each TCR beta V gene segment behaved as functional or pseudogenic. Donor age, sex, ethnicity and CMV serostatus were compiled together with the repertoire data. A later genetic analysis took genome-wide SNP genotypes for about 65% of the roughly 670 donors and used that subset as a discovery cohort. All discovery cohort repertoires had been generated using a single sequencing platform. HLA typing included class I and class II loci at four-digit resolution. The number of typed donors differed by locus: about 620-640 for A, B, C, DRB1 and DQB1; approximately 520 for DQA1; approximately 600 for DPA1; and some 450 for DPB1. Several DR-DQ haplotypes were treated as single units for association and clustering because of strong linkage in the cohort. Among roughly 400 genotyped donors of the cohort, an average of approximately 230,000 unique TCR beta nucleotide sequences were sequenced per donor, roughly a sixth of them non-productive. Beyond this particular receptor, the publication reports: In a later analysis, several top co-occurrence clusters were reported to appear linked to parvovirus B19, influenza, CMV and Epstein-Barr virus. Presence/absence analyses assumed roughly uniform sequencing depth across donors, an assumption that may not hold. The authors suggested that the approach could potentially be extended to other disease states and immunological phenotypes. A further reported finding was that TCR beta sequences accurately predicted the HLA-A and HLA-B alleles for most subjects in the first cohort. In vitro tests confirmed that a few of the cytomegalovirus-associated TCR beta chains recognize cytomegalovirus antigens. The classifier was reported to diagnose cytomegalovirus status with high specificity and sensitivity in both the original cohort and the validation cohort. The study listed 150 to 200 TCR beta chains as associated with cytomegalovirus. A later analysis found that TCR association rates varied across HLA loci, with DRB1 alleles showing the most associated TCRs and HLA-C alleles the fewest. In a later analysis, HLA-associated TCR beta chains were found to be more clonally expanded and to have lower generation probabilities than equally common non-associated chains. A cluster of highly shared sequence variants was judged likely to be a technical artifact of the sequencing pipeline. Some IMGT-functional V segments, including TRBV6-2 and TRBV6-3, could not be told apart with the 87-base-pair reads, so those segments were excluded. Because HLA typing was missing for some donors at each locus, association tests included only the typed subset. Correlated functional status among segregating V segments might reflect linkage disequilibrium, but an unknown experimental factor could not be ruled out. Assigning TCR associations to individual alleles was difficult when HLA alleles, especially DR and DQ, strongly co-occurred. A later analysis found that most CMV-associated TCR beta chains appeared HLA-restricted, with HLA associations seemingly driven largely by CMV exposure. In an earlier analysis of some 550 of the donors, most TCR beta V segments were observed in productive rearrangements about 87% or about 30% of the time, broadly matching IMGT annotations. In this cohort, only TCR beta chains were sequenced, and detectable features were limited by the absence of alpha or paired-chain data. Most TCR sequences were observed very rarely across donors, whereas some public TCRs were present in many individuals. In a later genetic analysis, a missense DCLRE1C variant was associated with V-gene and J-gene trimming of TCR beta chains, and the association was replicated in an independent cohort. Specific HLA alleles were associated with 16,951 TCR beta sequences at a false discovery rate of 0.05 in a later analysis. Immune exposure information for the cohort was limited to CMV serostatus. Because counts were too low, about 15 rarely observed V segments, including chromosome 9 orphons, were left out of the earlier analysis of some 600 of the donors. According to a later genetic analysis, donors in an Asian-associated ancestry cluster had fewer N-insertions in productive TCRs than the roughly 670-donor mean.

With respect to this clone: Its antigen target is currently unknown. Base qualities are not provided; no much larger clone lies one nucleotide away.

Library preparation used the immunoSEQ multiplex PCR assay. For the multiplex PCR, a mixture combining 60 forward primers for TCR Vbeta segments and 13 reverse primers for TCR Jbeta segments was used. The CDR3 region of rearranged TCR beta genes was amplified from genomic DNA with a multiplex PCR assay. Amplified TCR beta libraries were sequenced as 87-base-pair reads on the Illumina HiSeq System. Processing in the source paper ran as follows. Across the 670 or so repertoires, a later analysis counted roughly 77 million unique TCR beta chains, about 10 million of which were shared by at least two donors. A nearest-neighbor algorithm error-corrected the raw reads and collapsed the reads into unique sequences, merging closely related sequences to remove PCR and sequencing errors. CDR3 sequences were aligned to IMGT reference sequences to assign V, D and J gene segments. Each retained sequence needed at least a six-nucleotide match to both a V gene segment and a J gene segment. Rearrangements were called productive when the CDR3 lacked stop codons and stayed in frame with V and J; all others were non-productive. CDR3 was defined by IMGT convention, running from the second conserved V-encoded cysteine to the conserved J-encoded phenylalanine. Sequences without an unambiguous match to a single V gene segment were excluded from the earlier analysis of a few hundred of the donors. In an earlier analysis of approximately 610 of the donors, V segments were called functional above 56.7% productive rearrangements and were called segregating when the between-donor standard deviation exceeded 5%. A statistical classification framework was built for diagnosing cytomegalovirus status from the catalog of TCR beta chain sequences. In a later analysis, V and J genes were assigned by comparing TCR nucleotide sequences against IMGT/GENE-DB human TR gene sequences. A later analysis assigned CDR3 sequences and most-parsimonious VDJ recombination scenarios with the TCRdist pipeline. In a later analysis, every TCR beta chain was defined by the combination of its CDR3 amino acid sequence and its V-gene family, and reads without a unique V-gene family were dropped. In a later analysis, 550 to 650 highly shared, low-generation-probability nucleotide sequences were removed to address suspected cross-contamination and a sequencing artifact. In a later analysis, a clonal expansion index was calculated for each public chain from normalized within-repertoire ranks of inferred template counts. Generation probabilities in a later analysis came from a VDJ recombination model fitted to out-of-frame rearrangements, and those results were checked against IGoR. A later analysis scored TCR-TCR, TCR-HLA and TCR-CMV co-occurrence with hypergeometric tests, applying a repertoire-size bias correction to TCR pairs. A later analysis estimated false discovery rates by permuting HLA or CMV assignments 20 times. A later analysis grouped co-occurring TCRs with DBSCAN, adding TCRdist sequence similarity when clustering within HLA-allele-positive subsets. For co-occurrence clustering, repertoires with fewer than 30,000 or more than 120,000 public chains were excluded, along with roughly 5 repertoires with anomalous nucleotide sharing. Drawn from immuneACCESS, this table holds only the in-frame rearrangements with V and J called that TCRdb kept. Clones are partly lost; checked studies trace under half to an unresolved V gene and leave the rest unexplained. V, J and clone size reflect that table, while D and trimming were determined from the DNA. The sample includes over 120,000 clones, with around two thirds observed a single time. The ten top clones hold about 2.2% of the sample.

The cohort was made up of several hundred healthy bone marrow donors. At the time of sampling, every cohort member was nominally healthy, though immune exposures that went unrecorded were likely present. The donor tested CMV seropositive and was one of the 289 seropositive cohort members. Every donor gave a peripheral blood sample, and the peripheral blood mononuclear cells from that sample were used for TCR beta sequencing. The Qiagen DNeasy Blood Extraction Kit was used to extract genomic DNA from the blood cell samples. Compared with germline, V lacks 2 bases and J lacks 3 bases; bases without a gene match: 1. The cysteine opens and the phenylalanine closes a CDR3 of 14 amino acids. The DNA shown is the 42-base CDR3, in frame from base 1. The CDR1 and CDR2 encoded by the germline V gene are ENHRY and SYGVKD.

The sequencing input was PBMCs. The V and J genes are TRBV10-3 and TRBJ2-3, with TRBD1 identical over 8 junction bases. The receptor was derived from a woman in her sixties in good health and CMV-seropositive. The CDR3 region: CAISEGQGTDTQYF. The DNA is as follows: TGTGCCATCAGTGAGGGACAGGGAACAGATACGCAGTATTTT.